This T cell receptor beta chain was recorded in a study of identical twins. Study observations and caveats: In zero-insertion analyses, partial confounding could arise from invariant MAIT and iNKT cells. Some out-of-frame alpha sequences were shared by twins, and these showed excess low generation probability. Weaker excess sharing between twins was seen in beta out-of-frame sequences.

Germline loops: CDR1 SGHDT, CDR2 YYEEEE. The CDR3 runs 13 residues. Trimming cost V 3 bases and J 8 bases, with 12 bases left between them. On this clonotype: The target antigen is unknown.

Unique molecular identifiers were present on the cDNA, which also gained a universal primer site by template switching. TCRdb processed the 5' RACE reads anew with MiXCR; each CDR3 protein has one entry. The sample lists around 960,000 distinct CDR3 sequences; more than 9% were seen once. These records were also assigned to another study, of yellow fever vaccine responses in identical twins.

The material sequenced was PBMCs. The receptor's source is a woman under 30 in good health. The rearrangement joins TRBV5-6 to TRBJ2-1; no clear D. DNA of the CDR3: TGTGCCAGCAGCTCCGACATGTTTCATGAGCAGTTCTTC. Protein sequence: CASSSDMFHEQFF.